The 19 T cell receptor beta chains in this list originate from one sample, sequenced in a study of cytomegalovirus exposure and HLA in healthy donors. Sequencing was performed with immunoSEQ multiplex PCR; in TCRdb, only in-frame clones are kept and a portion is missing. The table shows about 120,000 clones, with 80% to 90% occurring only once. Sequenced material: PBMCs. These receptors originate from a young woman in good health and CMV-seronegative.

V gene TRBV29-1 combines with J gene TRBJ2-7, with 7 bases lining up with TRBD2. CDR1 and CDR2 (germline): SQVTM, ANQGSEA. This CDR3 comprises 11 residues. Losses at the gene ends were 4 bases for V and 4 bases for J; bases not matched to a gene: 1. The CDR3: CSVGEGYEQYF. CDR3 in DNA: TGCAGCGTTGGGGAGGGGTACGAGCAGTACTTC.

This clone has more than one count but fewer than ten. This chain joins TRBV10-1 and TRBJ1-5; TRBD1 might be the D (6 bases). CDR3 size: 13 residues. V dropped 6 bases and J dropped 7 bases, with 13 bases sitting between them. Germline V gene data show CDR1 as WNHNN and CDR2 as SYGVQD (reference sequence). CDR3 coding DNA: TGCGCCAGCAGCCCGAACAGGGCACAGCCCCAGCATTTT. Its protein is CASSPNRAQPQHF.

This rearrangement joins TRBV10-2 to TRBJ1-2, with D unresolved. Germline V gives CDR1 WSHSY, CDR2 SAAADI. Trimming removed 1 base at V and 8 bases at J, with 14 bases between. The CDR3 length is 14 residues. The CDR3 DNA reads TGCGCCAGCAGTGAGTTCGCGGGAACGGGGGGCTACACCTTC. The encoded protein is CASSEFAGTGGYTF.

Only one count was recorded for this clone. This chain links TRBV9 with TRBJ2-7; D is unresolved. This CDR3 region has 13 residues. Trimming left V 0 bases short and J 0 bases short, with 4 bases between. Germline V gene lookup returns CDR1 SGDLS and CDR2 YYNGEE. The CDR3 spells CASSVDFSYEQYF. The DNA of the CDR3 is TGTGCCAGCAGCGTAGACTTCTCCTACGAGCAGTACTTC.

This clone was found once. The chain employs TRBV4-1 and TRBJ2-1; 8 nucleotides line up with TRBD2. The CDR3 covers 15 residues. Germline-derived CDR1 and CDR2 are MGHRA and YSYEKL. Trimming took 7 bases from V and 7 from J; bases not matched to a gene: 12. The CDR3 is CASTLPGGPNNEQFF. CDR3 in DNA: TGCGCCAGCACTTTACCGGGGGGGCCTAATAATGAGCAGTTCTTC.

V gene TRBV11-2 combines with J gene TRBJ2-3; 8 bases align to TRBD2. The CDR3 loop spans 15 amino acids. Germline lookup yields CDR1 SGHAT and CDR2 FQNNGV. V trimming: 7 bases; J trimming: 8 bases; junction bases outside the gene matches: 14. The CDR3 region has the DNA TGTGCCAGCACCAGCGGGGGAGTCCGGGGGGGTACGCAGTATTTT. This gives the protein CASTSGGVRGGTQYF.

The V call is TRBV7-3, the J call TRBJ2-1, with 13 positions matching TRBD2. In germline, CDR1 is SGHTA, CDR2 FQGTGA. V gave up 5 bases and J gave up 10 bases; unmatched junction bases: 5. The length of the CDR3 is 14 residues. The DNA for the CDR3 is TGTGCCAGCAGCCAACGGACTAGCGGGGGAGAGCAGTTCTTC. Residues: CASSQRTSGGEQFF.

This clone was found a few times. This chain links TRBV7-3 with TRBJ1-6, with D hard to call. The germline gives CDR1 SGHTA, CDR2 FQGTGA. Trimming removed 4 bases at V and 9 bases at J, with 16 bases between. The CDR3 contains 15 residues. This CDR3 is CASSSQPTPVSPLHF. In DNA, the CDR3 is TGTGCCAGCAGCTCCCAACCGACTCCCGTTTCACCCCTCCACTTT.

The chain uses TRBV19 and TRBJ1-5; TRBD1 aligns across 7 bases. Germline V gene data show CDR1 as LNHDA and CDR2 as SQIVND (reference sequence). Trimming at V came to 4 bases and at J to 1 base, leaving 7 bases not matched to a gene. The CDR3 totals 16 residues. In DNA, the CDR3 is TGTGCCAGTAGTAGCCTGGGACAGTCAAGCAATCAGCCCCAGCATTTT. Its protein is CASSSLGQSSNQPQHF.

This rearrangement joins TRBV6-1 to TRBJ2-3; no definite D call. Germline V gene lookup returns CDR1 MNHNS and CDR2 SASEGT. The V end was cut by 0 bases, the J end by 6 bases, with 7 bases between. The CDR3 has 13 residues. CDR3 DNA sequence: TGTGCCAGCAGTGAAGCCCCGCGGGATACGCAGTATTTT. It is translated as CASSEAPRDTQYF.

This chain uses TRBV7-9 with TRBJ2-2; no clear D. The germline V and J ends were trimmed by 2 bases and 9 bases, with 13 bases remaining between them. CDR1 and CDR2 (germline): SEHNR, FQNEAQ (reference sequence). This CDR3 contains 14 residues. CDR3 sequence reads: CASSLKLADRELFF. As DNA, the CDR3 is TGTGCCAGCAGCTTAAAGTTGGCCGACAGGGAGCTGTTTTTT.

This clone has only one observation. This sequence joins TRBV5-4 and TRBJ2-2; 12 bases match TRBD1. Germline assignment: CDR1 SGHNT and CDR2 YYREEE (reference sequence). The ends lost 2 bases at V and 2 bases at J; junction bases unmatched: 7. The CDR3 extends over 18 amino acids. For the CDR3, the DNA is TGTGCCAGCAGCTTACCCGGGACAGGGGGCGTCAACACCGGGGAGCTGTTTTTT. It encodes CASSLPGTGGVNTGELFF.

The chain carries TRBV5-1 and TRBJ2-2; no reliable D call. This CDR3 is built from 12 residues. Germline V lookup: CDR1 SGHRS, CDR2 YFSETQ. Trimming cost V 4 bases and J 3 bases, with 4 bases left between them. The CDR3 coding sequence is TGCGCCAGCAGCACATACACCGGGGAGCTGTTTTTT. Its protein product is CASSTYTGELFF.

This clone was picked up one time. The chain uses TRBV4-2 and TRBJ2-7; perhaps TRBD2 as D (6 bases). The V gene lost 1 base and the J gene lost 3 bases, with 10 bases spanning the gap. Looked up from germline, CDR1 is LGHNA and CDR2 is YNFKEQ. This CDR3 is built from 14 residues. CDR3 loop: CASSQVGTLYEQYF. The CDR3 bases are TGTGCCAGCAGCCAAGTCGGGACTCTCTACGAGCAGTACTTC.

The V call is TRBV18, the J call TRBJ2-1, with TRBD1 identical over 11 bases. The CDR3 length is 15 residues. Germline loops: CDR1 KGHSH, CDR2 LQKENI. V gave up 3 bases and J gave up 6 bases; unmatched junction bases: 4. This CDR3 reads CASSPPGTGGNEQFF. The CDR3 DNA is TGTGCCAGCTCACCGCCCGGGACAGGGGGCAATGAGCAGTTCTTC. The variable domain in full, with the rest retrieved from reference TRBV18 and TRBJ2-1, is NAGVMQNPRHLVRRRGQEARLRCSPMKGHSHVYWYRQLPEEGLKFMVYLQKENIIDESGMPKERFSAEFPKEGPSILRIQQVVRGDSAAYFCASSPPGTGGNEQFFGPGTRLTVL.

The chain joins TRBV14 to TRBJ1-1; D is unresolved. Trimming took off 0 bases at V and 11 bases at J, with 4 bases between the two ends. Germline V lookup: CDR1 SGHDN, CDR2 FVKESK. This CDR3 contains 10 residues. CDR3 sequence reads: CASSQESAFF. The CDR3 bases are TGTGCCAGCAGCCAAGAATCGGCTTTCTTT.

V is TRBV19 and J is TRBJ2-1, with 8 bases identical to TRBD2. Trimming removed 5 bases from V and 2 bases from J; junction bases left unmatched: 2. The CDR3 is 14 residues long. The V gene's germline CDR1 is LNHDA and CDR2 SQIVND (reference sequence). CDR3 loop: CASSVGGAYNEQFF. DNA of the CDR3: TGTGCCAGTAGTGTCGGGGGGGCCTACAATGAGCAGTTCTTC. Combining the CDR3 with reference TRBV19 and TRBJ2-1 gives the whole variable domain DGGITQSPKYLFRKEGQNVTLSCEQNLNHDAMYWYRQDPGQGLRLIYYSQIVNDFQKGDIAEGYSVSREKKESFPLTVTSAQKNPTAFYLCASSVGGAYNEQFFGPGTRLTVL.

CDR3 sequence (DNA): TGTGCCACCAGCAGAGGCGACCAGCGGGGGGTAGTGAGGGAGACCCAGTACTTC. The encoded protein is CATSRGDQRGVVRETQYF. The rearrangement links TRBV15 to TRBJ2-5, with 9 bases fitting TRBD2. The CDR3 has 18 amino acids. After removal of 1 base from V and 5 bases from J, the junction contained 14 bases not matched to a gene. In germline, CDR1 is LNHNV, CDR2 YYDKDF (reference sequence).

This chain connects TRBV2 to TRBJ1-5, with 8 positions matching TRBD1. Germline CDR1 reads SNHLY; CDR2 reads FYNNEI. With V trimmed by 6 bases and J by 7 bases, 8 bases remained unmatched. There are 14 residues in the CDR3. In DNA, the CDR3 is TGTGCCAGCAGCCCCCGGGACAGGTACCAGCCCCAGCATTTT. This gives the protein CASSPRDRYQPQHF.